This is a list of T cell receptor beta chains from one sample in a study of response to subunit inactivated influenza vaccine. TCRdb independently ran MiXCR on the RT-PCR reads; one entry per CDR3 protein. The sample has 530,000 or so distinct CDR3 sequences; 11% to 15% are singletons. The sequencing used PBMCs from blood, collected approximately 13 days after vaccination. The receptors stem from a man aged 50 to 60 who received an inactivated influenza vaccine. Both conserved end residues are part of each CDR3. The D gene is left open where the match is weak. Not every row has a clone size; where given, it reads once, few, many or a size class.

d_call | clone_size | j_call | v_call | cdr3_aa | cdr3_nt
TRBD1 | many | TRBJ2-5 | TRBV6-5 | CASSYRDRGETQYF | TGTGCCAGCAGTTACCGCGACAGGGGAGAGACCCAGTACTTC
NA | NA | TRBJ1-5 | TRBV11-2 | CASSFMGSGEPQHF | TGTGCCAGCAGCTTTATGGGCTCAGGGGAGCCCCAGCATTTT
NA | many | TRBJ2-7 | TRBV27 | CASSPLIPDSYEQYF | TGTGCCAGCAGTCCCTTGATCCCAGACTCCTACGAGCAGTACTTC
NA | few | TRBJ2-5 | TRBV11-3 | CASSLGLGTHVQETQYF | TGTGCCAGCAGCTTAGGTCTCGGGACACACGTCCAAGAGACCCAGTACTTC
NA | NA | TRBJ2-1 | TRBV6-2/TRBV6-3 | CASSYSSPHEQFF | TGTGCCAGCAGTTACTCGAGTCCGCATGAGCAGTTCTTC
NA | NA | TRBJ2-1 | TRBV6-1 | CASSRGQGTNEQFF | TGTGCCAGCAGCCGGGGGCAGGGTACGAATGAGCAGTTCTTC
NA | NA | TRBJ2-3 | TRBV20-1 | CSAAKGGDTQYF | TGCAGTGCTGCGAAGGGGGGGGATACGCAGTATTTT
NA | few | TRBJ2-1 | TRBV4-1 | CASSSRLTAYNEQFF | TGCGCCAGCAGCTCCCGACTTACCGCCTACAATGAGCAGTTCTTC
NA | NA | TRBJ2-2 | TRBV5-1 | CASSLASAGELFF | TGCGCCAGCAGCTTGGCAAGTGCCGGGGAGCTGTTTTTT
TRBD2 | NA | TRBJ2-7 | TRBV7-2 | CASSSSGVSSYEQYF | TGTGCCAGCAGCTCGAGCGGGGTGAGCTCCTACGAGCAGTACTTC
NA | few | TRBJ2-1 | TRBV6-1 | CASSRTVGGYNEQFF | TGTGCCAGCAGCCGGACAGTGGGGGGCTACAATGAGCAGTTCTTC
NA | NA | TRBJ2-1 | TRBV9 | CASSARVLSSNEQFF | TGTGCCAGCAGCGCTAGGGTACTTAGTAGCAATGAGCAGTTCTTC
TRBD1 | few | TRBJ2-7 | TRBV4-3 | CASSQDWTGPYEQYF | TGCGCCAGCAGCCAAGATTGGACAGGTCCCTACGAGCAGTACTTC
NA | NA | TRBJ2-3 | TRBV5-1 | CASSLGLDPDTQYF | TGCGCCAGCAGCTTGGGACTAGATCCAGATACGCAGTATTTT
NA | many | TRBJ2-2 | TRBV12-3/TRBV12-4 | CASSLEPVNTGELFF | TGTGCCAGCAGTTTAGAGCCGGTTAACACCGGGGAGCTGTTTTTT
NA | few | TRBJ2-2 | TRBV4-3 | CASSPNRVANTGELFF | TGCGCCAGCAGCCCCAACAGGGTCGCGAACACCGGGGAGCTGTTTTTT
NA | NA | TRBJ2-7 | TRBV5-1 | CASSWVGVLSYEQYF | TGCGCCAGCAGCTGGGTGGGGGTCCTCTCCTACGAGCAGTACTTC
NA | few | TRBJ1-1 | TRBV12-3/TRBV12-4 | CASSLSFRGAEAFF | TGTGCCAGCAGTTTATCTTTCAGGGGCGCTGAAGCTTTCTTT
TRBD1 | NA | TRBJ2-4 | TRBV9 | CASSDRGSGGIQYF | TGTGCCAGCAGCGACAGGGGCTCGGGTGGCATTCAGTACTTC
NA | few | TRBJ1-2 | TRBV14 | CASSPSVRGGYTF | TGTGCCAGCAGCCCTTCGGTCAGAGGGGGCTACACCTTC
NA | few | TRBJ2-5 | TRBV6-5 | CASSSRLKQETQYF | TGTGCCAGCAGTTCTAGACTGAAGCAAGAGACCCAGTACTTC
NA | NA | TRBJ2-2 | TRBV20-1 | CSARYMGQIGELFF | TGCAGTGCTAGATACATGGGGCAGATCGGGGAGCTGTTTTTT
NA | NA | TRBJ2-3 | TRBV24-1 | CATSDKVRGDTQYF | TGTGCCACCAGTGATAAGGTCCGGGGAGATACGCAGTATTTT
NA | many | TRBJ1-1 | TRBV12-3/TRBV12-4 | CASTPGSYTEAFF | TGTGCCAGCACCCCAGGAAGTTACACTGAAGCTTTCTTT
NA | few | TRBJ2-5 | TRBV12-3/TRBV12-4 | CASSFSGNPVALYF | TGTGCCAGCAGTTTTTCCGGCAACCCGGTCGCCTTGTACTTC
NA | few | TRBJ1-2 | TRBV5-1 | CASSLGRVLGGYTF | TGCGCCAGCAGCTTGGGACGGGTTTTGGGCGGCTACACCTTC
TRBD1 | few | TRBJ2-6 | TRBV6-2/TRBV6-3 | CASSLLDRADGANVLTF | TGTGCCAGCAGTCTCCTGGACAGGGCGGATGGGGCCAACGTCCTGACTTTC
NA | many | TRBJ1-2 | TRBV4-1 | CASSQEPDWSYGYTF | TGCGCCAGCAGCCAAGAGCCGGACTGGTCCTATGGCTACACCTTC
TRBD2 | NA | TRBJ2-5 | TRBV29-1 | CSVEDPNSGEGVWQETQYF | TGCAGCGTTGAAGATCCGAATAGCGGGGAGGGCGTATGGCAAGAGACCCAGTACTTC
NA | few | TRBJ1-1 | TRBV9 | CASSVAPGGRTEAFF | TGTGCCAGCAGCGTGGCCCCGGGTGGGCGGACTGAAGCTTTCTTT
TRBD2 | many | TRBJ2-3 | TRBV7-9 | CASTARTSGGTDTQYF | TGTGCCAGCACCGCACGGACTAGCGGGGGCACAGATACGCAGTATTTT
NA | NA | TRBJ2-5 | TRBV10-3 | CAISEPQTGTETQYF | TGTGCCATCAGTGAGCCACAAACAGGGACAGAGACCCAGTACTTC
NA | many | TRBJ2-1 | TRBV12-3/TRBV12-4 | CASSWAGTEQFF | TGTGCCAGCAGTTGGGCAGGCACTGAGCAGTTCTTC
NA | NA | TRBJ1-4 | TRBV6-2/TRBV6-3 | CASSWTTSGEKLFF | TGTGCCAGCAGCTGGACCACGTCGGGTGAAAAACTGTTTTTT
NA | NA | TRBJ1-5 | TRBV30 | CAWSGVSVKGPQHF | TGTGCCTGGAGTGGGGTCAGTGTTAAAGGCCCCCAGCATTTT
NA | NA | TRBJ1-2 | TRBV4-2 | CASRRDYGYTF | TGTGCCAGCAGGAGGGACTATGGCTACACCTTC
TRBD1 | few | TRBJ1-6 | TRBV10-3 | CAISQQGARSPLHF | TGTGCCATCAGCCAACAGGGGGCTCGGTCACCCCTCCACTTT
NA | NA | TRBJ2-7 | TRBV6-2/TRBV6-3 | CASSIAGTLRLEQYF | TGTGCCAGCAGTATAGCCGGGACCTTGCGGCTCGAGCAGTACTTC
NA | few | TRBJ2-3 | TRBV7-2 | CASSLISTDTQYF | TGTGCCAGCAGCTTAATTAGCACAGATACGCAGTATTTT
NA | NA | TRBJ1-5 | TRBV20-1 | CSARGSTGNQPQHF | TGCAGTGCTAGAGGGTCGACAGGCAATCAGCCCCAGCATTTT
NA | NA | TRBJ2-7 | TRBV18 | CASSPMASYEQYF | TGTGCCAGCTCACCAATGGCGAGCTACGAGCAGTACTTC